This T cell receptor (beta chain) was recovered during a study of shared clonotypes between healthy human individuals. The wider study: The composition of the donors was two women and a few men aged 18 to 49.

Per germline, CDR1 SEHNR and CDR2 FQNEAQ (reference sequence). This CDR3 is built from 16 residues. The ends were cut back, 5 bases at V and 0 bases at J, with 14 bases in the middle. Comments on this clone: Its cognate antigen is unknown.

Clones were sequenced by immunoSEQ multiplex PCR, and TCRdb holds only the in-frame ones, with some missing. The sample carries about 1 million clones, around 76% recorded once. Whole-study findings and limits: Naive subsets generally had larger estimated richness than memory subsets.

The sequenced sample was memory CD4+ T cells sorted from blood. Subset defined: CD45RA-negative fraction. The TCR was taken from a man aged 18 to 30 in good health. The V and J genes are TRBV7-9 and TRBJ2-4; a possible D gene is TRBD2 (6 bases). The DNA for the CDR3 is TGTGCCAGCAGCCCTCGACTAGGGCCAGCCAAAAACATTCAGTACTTC. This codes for CASSPRLGPAKNIQYF.